These 14 T cell receptor beta chains were sequenced from one sample in a study of cytomegalovirus exposure and HLA in healthy donors. With 60 Vbeta and 13 Jbeta primers, the PCR was carried out. Sequencing used immunoSEQ multiplex PCR; TCRdb keeps in-frame clones, though not all of them. Of 130,000 or so clones in the sample, 75% to 85% are singletons; the top ten hold about 8.6%. Sequences were obtained from PBMCs. These TCRs come from a woman aged 45-60 years in good health and CMV-seropositive.

V is TRBV6-1 and J is TRBJ1-2, with TRBD1 matching 8 bases. The CDR3 contains 14 residues. The V gene end was trimmed by 2 bases and the J gene end by 6 bases; junction bases not matched to a gene: 5. Germline lookup yields CDR1 MNHNS and CDR2 SASEGT. The CDR3: CASSETTGGNGYTF. The CDR3, as DNA: TGTGCCAGCAGTGAAACTACAGGGGGGAATGGCTACACCTTC.

The chain carries TRBV9 and TRBJ1-1, with D perhaps matching TRBD1 (6 bases). Between the trimmed V and J ends, which lost 4 bases and 1 base, there was a span of 23 bases. There are 18 residues in the CDR3. Germline V gene lookup returns CDR1 SGDLS and CDR2 YYNGEE. CDR3 DNA: TGTGCCAGCAGCTTCGCCCCAGGGGACCACCGGCCGAACACTGAAGCTTTCTTT. Translation: CASSFAPGDHRPNTEAFF.

V gene TRBV4-2 combines with J gene TRBJ2-1; D not resolved. Germline CDR1 is LGHNA and CDR2 is YNFKEQ. The V gene lost 4 bases and the J gene lost 1 base, with 11 bases spanning the gap. The CDR3 has 15 amino acids. CDR3 sequence reads: CASSLRRASYNEQFF. CDR3 nucleotide sequence: TGTGCCAGCAGCCTAAGGAGAGCTTCCTACAATGAGCAGTTCTTC.

This chain uses TRBV10-2 with TRBJ1-1; TRBD1 matches 8 bases. CDR1 is WSHSY and CDR2 is SAAADI in the germline V gene. The CDR3 is 19 amino acids. J was trimmed by 1 base and V by 0 bases; bases with no gene match: 13. The CDR3 nucleotides read TGCGCCAGCAGTGAGTCTTTTAAGGGACAGGTGTGGGGGAACACTGAAGCTTTCTTT. Translated, it gives CASSESFKGQVWGNTEAFF.

V usage is TRBV5-4 and J usage is TRBJ2-5; D perhaps matches TRBD1 (5 bases). CDR3 length: 13 residues. Germline CDR1 SGHNT, CDR2 YYREEE (reference sequence). Trimming pared 0 bases from V and 2 bases from J, leaving 5 bases between. The CDR3 loop is CASSLEGQETQYF. The DNA for the CDR3 is TGTGCCAGCAGCTTGGAGGGGCAAGAGACCCAGTACTTC.

The J gene is TRBJ2-7, the V gene TRBV5-1; 8 nucleotides agree with TRBD1. This CDR3 comprises 15 residues. Germline assignment: CDR1 SGHRS and CDR2 YFSETQ. V was clipped by 3 bases and J by 4 bases; unmatched bases: 9. CDR3 nucleotides: TGCGCCAGCAGCTCCACAGGGGGGAGAGGGTACGAGCAGTACTTC. This codes for CASSSTGGRGYEQYF.

About this clone: At one end the junction does not follow the germline gene, possibly because of a read error. The V gene is TRBV10-2, the J gene TRBJ2-6; 8 bases are a match to TRBD1. The germline gives CDR1 WSHSY, CDR2 SAAADI. The CDR3 has 16 amino acids. In DNA, the CDR3 is TGCGCCACCGGGGACAGGAGAATCTCTGGGGCCAACGGCCTGACTTTC. Its protein is CATGDRRISGANGLTF.

This chain connects TRBV2 to TRBJ2-1; D call uncertain. This CDR3 is 14 amino acids long. Germline CDR1 reads SNHLY; CDR2 reads FYNNEI. V was cut by 2 bases and J by 4 bases, with 9 bases left in between. Here the CDR3 DNA reads TGTGCCAGCAGTGAAACGTGGCAGTACAATGAGCAGTTCTTC. As protein: CASSETWQYNEQFF.

The rearrangement links TRBV12-5 to TRBJ1-5; D is uncertain. The germline V gene encodes CDR1 LGHNT and CDR2 FRNRAP. The CDR3 covers 11 residues. V was cut by 0 bases and J by 9 bases, with 3 bases left in between. The DNA of the CDR3 is TGTGCTAGTGGTTTGGTCGGGCCCCAGCATTTT. It translates to CASGLVGPQHF.

The chain links TRBV30 to TRBJ2-7, with 14 bases that match TRBD2. The CDR3 runs 16 residues. Trimming at V came to 1 base and at J to 2 bases, leaving 4 bases not matched to a gene. CDR1 and CDR2 (germline): GTSNPN, SVGIG (reference sequence). The CDR3 DNA sequence: TGTGCCTGGAGTGGGACTAGCGGGAGGTCCCCCTACGAGCAGTACTTC. Amino acid sequence: CAWSGTSGRSPYEQYF.

J is TRBJ1-1 and V is TRBV5-4; 7 nucleotides agree with TRBD1. Per the germline V gene, CDR1 is SGHNT and CDR2 is YYREEE (reference sequence). V shed 1 base, J shed 5 bases, and the junction held 8 bases outside the gene matches. The CDR3 extends over 15 amino acids. CDR3: CASSLNPSGGTEAFF. CDR3 DNA sequence: TGTGCCAGCAGCTTGAACCCATCAGGGGGGACTGAAGCTTTCTTT. Full variable domain (outside the CDR3, taken from reference TRBV5-4 and TRBJ1-1): ETGVTQSPTHLIKTRGQQVTLRCSSQSGHNTVSWYQQALGQGPQFIFQYYREEENGRGNFPPRFSGLQFPNYSSELNVNALELDDSALYLCASSLNPSGGTEAFFGQGTRLTVV.

This chain joins TRBV5-1 and TRBJ1-1, with D uncertain. This CDR3 spans 13 amino acids. Trimming removed 4 bases from V and 0 bases from J, with 7 bases in between. Per germline, CDR1 SGHRS and CDR2 YFSETQ. The CDR3 sequence: CASSPLMNTEAFF. CDR3 coding DNA: TGCGCCAGCAGCCCACTGATGAACACTGAAGCTTTCTTT. Full variable domain (rest looked up from reference TRBV5-1 and TRBJ1-1): KAGVTQTPRYLIKTRGQQVTLSCSPISGHRSVSWYQQTPGQGLQFLFEYFSETQRNKGNFPGRFSGRQFSNSRSEMNVSTLELGDSALYLCASSPLMNTEAFFGQGTRLTVV.

In its sample, this clone was seen once. The chain is built from TRBV9 and TRBJ1-2; TRBD1 aligns across 7 bases. Germline trimming cut 3 bases from V and 4 bases from J; bases unmatched to any gene: 12. CDR3 length: 16 amino acids. Germline V gives CDR1 SGDLS, CDR2 YYNGEE. CDR3 DNA sequence: TGTGCCAGCAGCGCTCGTTCAGGGGGGCTTGGCTATGGCTACACCTTC. Translated: CASSARSGGLGYGYTF.

This clone has just a few counts. The V and J genes are TRBV28 and TRBJ2-1; 12 nucleotides line up with TRBD2. The CDR3 has 15 amino acids. The trim removed 5 bases at V and 4 bases at J, leaving 3 bases unmatched. Per the germline V gene, CDR1 is MDHEN and CDR2 is SYDVKM. The chain's CDR3 is CASSPTSGGYNEQFF. Written as DNA, the CDR3 is TGTGCCAGCAGTCCGACTAGCGGGGGATACAATGAGCAGTTCTTC.